What follows are 24 T cell receptor beta chains derived from one specimen sequenced in a study of CD8 T cells in ankylosing spondylitis. No antigen has been assigned to these receptors. Broader study findings: One TCR beta motif, made up of 7 or 8 highly homologous variants, appeared characteristic of ankylosing spondylitis blood.

Using its own MiXCR run on the 5' RACE reads, TCRdb lists one record per CDR3 protein. The sample shows about 390,000 distinct CDR3 sequences, 20% to 25% of them seen only once. The sequenced material came from blood, either unsorted or a sorted T cell fraction (not recorded which). The source is a male donor with ankylosing spondylitis.

This chain connects TRBV12-3 or TRBV12-4 to TRBJ1-5, with TRBD1 matching 8 bases. V was pared by 5 bases and J by 4 bases, with 4 bases of the junction left unmatched. CDR3 length: 14 amino acids. In nucleotides, the CDR3 is TGTGCCAGCAGTGGACAGGGACGGAATCAGCCCCAGCATTTT. Residues: CASSGQGRNQPQHF.

This clonotype was counted only a few times. This chain connects TRBV3-1 to TRBJ1-5; D unresolved. This CDR3 spans 14 amino acids. Per germline, CDR1 LGHDT and CDR2 YNNKEL (reference sequence). Trimming shortened V by 4 bases and J by 0 bases, and 7 bases separated the two germline ends. The CDR3 coding sequence is TGTGCCAGCAGCCGTGGTCCTAGCAATCAGCCCCAGCATTTT. This encodes CASSRGPSNQPQHF.

This clonotype came up a few times. The CDR3 DNA follows: TGCAGCGTTGTACTTGGCTCCTACGAGCAGTACTTC. It specifies CSVVLGSYEQYF. This rearrangement joins TRBV29-1 to TRBJ2-7; the D is unclear. Germline V gene lookup returns CDR1 SQVTM and CDR2 ANQGSEA. V was clipped by 4 bases and J by 0 bases, with 7 bases between them. This CDR3 comprises 12 residues.

Ten or more counts support this clonotype. The V and J genes are TRBV12-3 or TRBV12-4 and TRBJ2-5; possibly TRBD2 for D (6 bases). This CDR3 contains 13 residues. Trimming shortened V by 3 bases and J by 7 bases, and 12 bases separated the two germline ends. The CDR3 loop reads CASSFGGYGTQYF. In DNA, the CDR3 is TGTGCCAGCAGTTTCGGGGGATATGGGACCCAGTACTTC.

The chain joins TRBV5-1 to TRBJ2-7; 9 positions match TRBD2. The CDR3 has 15 residues. Trimming cost V 8 bases and J 4 bases; bases outside gene matches: 13. Germline lookup yields CDR1 SGHRS and CDR2 YFSETQ. The CDR3 DNA reads as TGCGCCAGTCAATTAGCGGGAGACCGGGGATACGAGCAGTACTTC. Translation gives CASQLAGDRGYEQYF.

The chain carries TRBV20-1 and TRBJ1-5; D remains unclear. Germline V gene data show CDR1 as DFQATT and CDR2 as SNEGSKA (reference sequence). The CDR3 length is 12 residues. The V end was cut by 3 bases, the J end by 7 bases, with 10 bases between. The CDR3 DNA sequence: TGCAGTGCTAGCAATTCCCAGCAGCCCCAGCATTTT. It is translated as CSASNSQQPQHF.

This chain connects TRBV30 to TRBJ1-5; D gene unclear. The CDR3 spans 15 residues. The V gene's germline CDR1 is GTSNPN and CDR2 SVGIG (reference sequence). V lost 0 bases and J lost 2, with 11 bases in between. The CDR3: CAWSVGNRGNQPQHF. The CDR3 DNA sequence: TGTGCCTGGAGTGTAGGGAATAGGGGCAATCAGCCCCAGCATTTT.

The chain joins TRBV3-1 to TRBJ2-3, with unresolved D. Germline V CDR1 and CDR2: LGHDT, YNNKEL (reference sequence). The CDR3 contains 16 residues. The V end lost 2 bases, the J end lost 2 bases, and 14 bases lay between the germline ends. In DNA form, the CDR3 reads TGTGCCAGCAGCCAAAGTCCAATCCGGTCCACAGATACGCAGTATTTT. Its protein is CASSQSPIRSTDTQYF.

The V and J genes are TRBV5-1 and TRBJ2-2; TRBD2 matches 14 bases. This CDR3 region has 16 residues. The V segment lost 2 bases and the J segment 7 bases; nucleotides outside the gene matches: 4. CDR1 and CDR2 (germline): SGHRS, YFSETQ. The CDR3 coding sequence is TGCGCCAGCAGCTTACCAGGGACTAGCGGGAGCGGGGAGCTGTTTTTT. Protein: CASSLPGTSGSGELFF. Using reference TRBV5-1 and TRBJ2-2 for the parts outside the CDR3, the full variable domain is KAGVTQTPRYLIKTRGQQVTLSCSPISGHRSVSWYQQTPGQGLQFLFEYFSETQRNKGNFPGRFSGRQFSNSRSEMNVSTLELGDSALYLCASSLPGTSGSGELFFGEGSRLTVL.

The chain employs TRBV12-3 or TRBV12-4 and TRBJ2-1; 9 bases align to TRBD1. This CDR3 has 13 amino acids. V was pared by 7 bases and J by 7 bases, with 5 bases of the junction left unmatched. CDR3 sequence reads: CASISDRGNEQFF. CDR3 in DNA: TGTGCCAGCATTTCGGACAGGGGAAATGAGCAGTTCTTC.

This clonotype has only a few counts. This chain uses TRBV7-2 with TRBJ1-1; 9 nucleotides align to TRBD1. V lost 5 bases, J lost 4 bases, and 2 bases stayed unmatched. The CDR3 consists of 13 residues. Germline CDR1 reads SGHTA; CDR2 reads FQGNSA. Here the CDR3 DNA reads TGTGCCAGCAGCGGGACAGGGAGCACTGAAGCTTTCTTT. Protein: CASSGTGSTEAFF.

The sample holds many counts of this clonotype. The chain combines TRBV29-1 with TRBJ2-2; 9 bases are a match to TRBD1. The CDR3 is 15 amino acids. Germline CDR1 is SQVTM and CDR2 is ANQGSEA. Trimming removed 5 bases from V and 6 bases from J; junction bases left unmatched: 10. CDR3 DNA sequence: TGCAGCGTTCTCACCGGGACAGGGTTCTCCGGGGAGCTGTTTTTT. It yields the protein CSVLTGTGFSGELFF.

V is TRBV20-1 and J is TRBJ2-1, with TRBD2 matching 13 bases. This CDR3 contains 15 residues. V was pared by 5 bases and J by 2 bases, with 3 bases of the junction left unmatched. Germline CDR1 reads DFQATT; CDR2 reads SNEGSKA (reference sequence). CDR3 region: CSADGTSGTYNEQFF. The CDR3 DNA follows: TGCAGTGCTGACGGGACTAGCGGGACCTACAATGAGCAGTTCTTC.

This clonotype was found a few times. V is TRBV2 and J is TRBJ1-5; D possibly corresponds to TRBD1 (6 bases). Looked up from germline, CDR1 is SNHLY and CDR2 is FYNNEI. V lost 7 bases to trimming and J lost 4 bases, with 11 bases between them. The CDR3 spans 13 residues. DNA of the CDR3: TGTGCCAGCACGGGGGCTCCGAATCAGCCCCAGCATTTT. This encodes CASTGAPNQPQHF.

The rearrangement joins TRBV10-3 to TRBJ2-6, with D uncertain. Trimming shortened V by 0 bases and J by 3 bases, and 9 bases separated the two germline ends. The length of the CDR3 is 16 residues. The germline gives CDR1 ENHRY, CDR2 SYGVKD. The CDR3 is CAISESTFLGANVLTF. The CDR3 DNA sequence: TGTGCCATCAGTGAGTCGACTTTCCTTGGGGCCAACGTCCTGACTTTC.

This clonotype was seen many times. V is TRBV20-1 and J is TRBJ1-6, with unresolved D. Per germline, CDR1 DFQATT and CDR2 SNEGSKA (reference sequence). The CDR3 covers 13 residues. The CDR3 loop is CSARGTANSPLHF. In nucleotides, the CDR3 is TGCAGCGCCCGCGGTACGGCAAATTCACCCCTCCACTTT.

This clonotype was found a few times. The CDR3 DNA reads as TGCGCCAGCAGCACGAGACAGGGGGCTAACCAAGAGACCCAGTACTTC. This sequence encodes CASSTRQGANQETQYF. The chain combines TRBV5-1 with TRBJ2-5, with 10 bases lining up with TRBD1. Per the germline V gene, CDR1 is SGHRS and CDR2 is YFSETQ. The CDR3 consists of 16 residues. The V gene end was trimmed by 4 bases and the J gene end by 0 bases; junction bases not matched to a gene: 6. The full variable domain, completed using reference TRBV5-1 and TRBJ2-5, is KAGVTQTPRYLIKTRGQQVTLSCSPISGHRSVSWYQQTPGQGLQFLFEYFSETQRNKGNFPGRFSGRQFSNSRSEMNVSTLELGDSALYLCASSTRQGANQETQYFGPGTRLLVL.

V usage is TRBV30 and J usage is TRBJ1-5, with 9 bases lining up with TRBD1. Germline V gene sequence: CDR1 GTSNPN, CDR2 SVGIG (reference sequence). The CDR3 loop spans 15 amino acids. V gave up 1 base and J gave up 6 bases; unmatched junction bases: 7. DNA of the CDR3: TGTGCCTGGAGTGAGGGGACAGGGCCGACTCAGCCCCAGCATTTT. Translation gives CAWSEGTGPTQPQHF.

This rearrangement joins TRBV7-2 to TRBJ2-3; D uncertain. The length of the CDR3 is 15 residues. Trimming took off 5 bases at V and 4 bases at J, with 16 bases between the two ends. Per the germline V gene, CDR1 is SGHTA and CDR2 is FQGNSA. The CDR3 spells CASSETWTVPDTQYF. The CDR3 DNA follows: TGTGCCAGCAGCGAAACCTGGACCGTCCCAGATACGCAGTATTTT.

This clonotype has just a few counts. The chain carries TRBV28 and TRBJ2-7, with 12 bases lining up with TRBD2. Germline-derived CDR1 and CDR2 are MDHEN and SYDVKM. CDR3 length: 15 amino acids. The J segment lost 4 bases and the V segment lost 1 base, leaving 2 bases of the junction unmatched. The CDR3 loop is CASSLFTSGRYEQYF. The DNA of the CDR3 is TGTGCCAGCAGTTTATTTACTAGCGGGAGGTACGAGCAGTACTTC.

The chain couples TRBV7-9 to TRBJ1-4; D call uncertain. The CDR3 runs to 13 residues. Between the trimmed V and J ends, which lost 3 bases and 6 bases, there was a span of 8 bases. CDR1 SEHNR and CDR2 FQNEAQ come from the germline V gene (reference sequence). CDR3 region: CASSLEAYEKLFF. The CDR3 bases are TGTGCCAGCAGCTTGGAGGCATATGAAAAACTGTTTTTT.

This clonotype was detected only a few times. The chain joins TRBV20-1 to TRBJ2-3; maybe TRBD2 (5 bases). Trimming shortened V by 3 bases and J by 0 bases, and 7 bases separated the two germline ends. Germline CDR1 and CDR2: DFQATT and SNEGSKA (reference sequence). The CDR3 sequence is 13 residues long. For the CDR3, the DNA is TGCAGTGCTAGCGGGGTTAGCACAGATACGCAGTATTTT. Translating it yields CSASGVSTDTQYF.

The rearrangement joins TRBV28 to TRBJ1-1; D might be TRBD1 (5 bases). Trimming removed 6 bases at V and 7 bases at J, with 12 bases between. Germline V gene lookup returns CDR1 MDHEN and CDR2 SYDVKM. CDR3 length: 12 residues. CDR3 loop: CASSSDSFEAFF. CDR3 sequence (DNA): TGTGCCAGCAGCTCCGACAGCTTTGAAGCTTTCTTT.

This clonotype was counted a few times. The chain employs TRBV7-9 and TRBJ2-2; maybe TRBD2 (5 bases). CDR3 size: 13 residues. The V end lost 4 bases, the J end lost 7 bases, and 10 bases lay between the germline ends. Germline assignment: CDR1 SEHNR and CDR2 FQNEAQ (reference sequence). The DNA for the CDR3 is TGTGCCAGCAGCTCCAGGACTGTCGGGGAGCTGTTTTTT. Amino acid sequence: CASSSRTVGELFF.